The source of this TCR beta chain is a study of cytomegalovirus exposure and HLA in healthy donors. Study-wide context: One earlier analysis, a look at 150 million to 200 million T cells, found fewer than 140 million unique TCR beta sequences. There were about 85 million unique TCRs (from HLA-typed donors) in an early data release.

About this clone itself: What it binds is unknown.

The study's findings and limits: Previously analyzed data showed that most TCR beta V segments were productive at a frequency of about 90% or about 30%.

CDR3 size: 16 residues. Germline lookup yields CDR1 MNHEY and CDR2 SVGAGI. V lost 0 bases to trimming and J lost 2 bases; unmatched junction nucleotides: 3. Amplification used 60 Vbeta primers and 13 Jbeta primers. Source study methods: An analysis that came later counted 70 million to 100 million unique TCR beta chains, 9 million to 12 million shared. The repertoire was sequenced with immunoSEQ multiplex PCR; TCRdb's copy has only in-frame clones and lacks some. Clone size and V and J calls were adopted from that table, with D and trimming inferred from the DNA. The sample contains 100,000 to 150,000 clones, around 69% of which appear only once.

The chain joins TRBV6-5 to TRBJ2-1, with TRBD1 identical over 8 bases. Specimen: PBMCs. This TCR derives from a man in his fifties in good health and CMV-seropositive. CDR3 protein: CASSYSTGEAYNEQFF. As DNA, the CDR3 is TGTGCCAGCAGTTACTCGACAGGGGAGGCCTACAATGAGCAGTTCTTC.